This entry lists 13 T cell receptor beta chains sequenced from one sample in a study of T cell responses to AZD1222 COVID-19 vaccine. Clones were read by immunoSEQ multiplex PCR, and TCRdb kept only the in-frame ones, dropping some. The data contain 150,000 to 200,000 clones, around 94% of them singletons. Sequenced material: peripheral blood, taken 28 days after the second AZD1222 dose. The receptor source for this set is an adult who received the AZD1222 COVID-19 vaccine.

The CDR3 sequence: CASQNSLGTVYNEQFF. In nucleotides, the CDR3 is TGTGCCAGCCAAAACTCCCTCGGGACAGTATACAATGAGCAGTTCTTC. The V gene is TRBV2, the J gene TRBJ2-1; TRBD1 aligns across 7 bases. This CDR3 has 16 amino acids. Germline V gene lookup returns CDR1 SNHLY and CDR2 FYNNEI. Trimming cost V 8 bases and J 4 bases; bases outside gene matches: 14.

This clone was recorded only once. This chain connects TRBV28 to TRBJ2-1; 11 positions agree with TRBD2. Germline loops: CDR1 MDHEN, CDR2 SYDVKM. The CDR3 consists of 14 residues. V dropped 7 bases and J dropped 3; count of bases not matched to a gene: 2. The CDR3 DNA reads as TGTGCCAGCAAAGGGACTAGCGGCTACAATGAGCAGTTCTTC. As protein: CASKGTSGYNEQFF.

The CDR3 DNA is TGTGCCAGCAGCTTTAAGGGACAGAGTTTCTACGAGCAGTACTTC. Residues: CASSFKGQSFYEQYF. The chain combines TRBV5-4 with TRBJ2-7; 7 positions agree with TRBD1. Germline lookup yields CDR1 SGHNT and CDR2 YYREEE (reference sequence). J was trimmed by 3 bases and V by 2 bases; bases with no gene match: 8. The CDR3 totals 15 residues.

V usage is TRBV18 and J usage is TRBJ1-1; D is unresolved. The CDR3 loop spans 15 amino acids. In germline, CDR1 is KGHSH, CDR2 LQKENI. Trimming cost V 5 bases and J 1 base, with 14 bases left between them. CDR3 nucleotides: TGTGCCAGCTCATCGAGGGAGGTTACGAACACTGAAGCTTTCTTT. Translating it yields CASSSREVTNTEAFF.

For the CDR3, the DNA is TGTGCCAGCAGTCAACGGACTAGCGGGATATACAATGAGCAGTTCTTC. Translating it yields CASSQRTSGIYNEQFF. V is TRBV27 and J is TRBJ2-1; 12 nucleotides line up with TRBD2. Per the germline V gene, CDR1 is MNHEY and CDR2 is SMNVEV (reference sequence). CDR3 size: 16 residues. The V gene end was trimmed by 5 bases and the J gene end by 4 bases; junction bases not matched to a gene: 6.

In its sample, this clone was seen once. This chain uses TRBV5-1 with TRBJ1-2; 7 bases line up with TRBD1. Germline CDR1 is SGHRS and CDR2 is YFSETQ. The CDR3 is made up of 14 amino acids. Trimming removed 7 bases from V and 1 base from J; junction bases left unmatched: 7. The CDR3 sequence: CASADRDLNYGYTF. The DNA of the CDR3 is TGCGCCAGCGCCGACAGGGACCTTAACTATGGCTACACCTTC.

This rearrangement joins TRBV19 to TRBJ2-6; 9 nucleotides match TRBD1. Looked up from germline, CDR1 is LNHDA and CDR2 is SQIVND (reference sequence). The ends lost 2 bases at V and 1 base at J; junction bases unmatched: 6. The CDR3 loop spans 18 amino acids. CDR3 DNA sequence: TGTGCCAGTAGTATATTGCGACAGGGGGTATCTGGGGCCAACGTCCTGACTTTC. Protein sequence: CASSILRQGVSGANVLTF.

The chain links TRBV4-2 to TRBJ1-6; 8 positions agree with TRBD1. V trimming: 8 bases; J trimming: 5 bases; junction bases outside the gene matches: 5. The germline V gene encodes CDR1 LGHNA and CDR2 YNFKEQ. This CDR3 is 14 amino acids long. CDR3 in amino acids: CASYSGGHNSPLHF. CDR3 DNA: TGTGCCAGCTATTCAGGGGGCCATAATTCACCCCTCCACTTT.

This chain uses TRBV10-3 with TRBJ1-2; no firm D call. This CDR3 is 12 amino acids long. The ends were cut back, 2 bases at V and 4 bases at J, with 5 bases in the middle. Germline CDR1 and CDR2: ENHRY and SYGVKD. The CDR3 nucleotides read TGTGCCATCAGTGAGGACGGCTATGGCTACACCTTC. It translates to CAISEDGYGYTF.

The J gene is TRBJ1-2, the V gene TRBV7-8; D is possibly TRBD1 (5 bases). Per the germline V gene, CDR1 is SGHVS and CDR2 is FQNEAQ. Trimming shortened V by 5 bases and J by 4 bases, and 11 bases separated the two germline ends. This CDR3 contains 13 residues. DNA for the CDR3: TGTGCCAGCAGCCCCCGGGGCGCCTATGGCTACACCTTC. It encodes CASSPRGAYGYTF.

V gene TRBV4-1 combines with J gene TRBJ2-1; 8 bases map to TRBD2. The length of the CDR3 is 16 residues. The trim removed 0 bases at V and 6 bases at J, leaving 7 bases unmatched. CDR1 is MGHRA and CDR2 is YSYEKL in the germline V gene. As DNA, the CDR3 is TGCGCCAGCAGCCAAGATAGGCTAGCGGGCACCAATGAGCAGTTCTTC. Its translation: CASSQDRLAGTNEQFF.

In regard to this clone: Other nucleotide sequences in the sample specify the same CDR3. Written as DNA, the CDR3 is TGTGCCAGCAGCTTAAGTGGCACTGAAGCTTTCTTT. This sequence encodes CASSLSGTEAFF. The chain joins TRBV7-9 to TRBJ1-1; D not certain. The germline CDR1 and CDR2 sequences are SEHNR and FQNEAQ (reference sequence). This CDR3 comprises 12 residues. Trimming shortened V by 2 bases and J by 4 bases, and 5 bases separated the two germline ends. Full variable domain (outside the CDR3, taken from reference TRBV7-9 and TRBJ1-1): DTGVSQNPRHKITKRGQNVTFRCDPISEHNRLYWYRQTLGQGPEFLTYFQNEAQLEKSRLLSDRFSAERPKGSFSTLEIQRTEQGDSAMYLCASSLSGTEAFFGQGTRLTVV.

The chain couples TRBV24-1 to TRBJ1-5; D not resolved. The CDR3 runs to 15 residues. Germline CDR1 is KGHDR and CDR2 is SFDVKD. Trimming removed 3 bases from V and 8 bases from J, with 16 bases in between. This chain's CDR3 is CATSDGRSPLKPQHF. CDR3 in DNA: TGTGCCACCAGTGATGGTCGGAGCCCTTTAAAGCCCCAGCATTTT.